This record covers a single T cell receptor beta chain. Original methodology: Reference gene primer amplification gave estimated nucleated cell counts. Sequenced by immunoSEQ multiplex PCR; TCRdb stores in-frame clones only, minus some. For V, J and clone size, that table is used; D and trimming come from the DNA. The sample has about 180,000 clones, approximately 85% seen once. The entry originates in a study of blood T cell repertoires in COVID-19. The V segment lost 0 bases and the J segment 4 bases; nucleotides outside the gene matches: 5. The CDR3 spans 15 residues. Germline V CDR1 and CDR2: SGHKS, YYEKEE (reference sequence).

Sequencing was performed on peripheral blood. This sequence was found in a human donor with active or convalescent COVID-19. The donor label of this sample is uncertain. The rearrangement uses TRBV5-5 and TRBJ2-7; 9 bases fit TRBD2. The CDR3 spells CASSLVAGETYEQYF. The CDR3 DNA follows: TGTGCCAGCAGCTTGGTAGCGGGAGAAACTTACGAGCAGTACTTC. Full variable domain (remainder filled in from reference TRBV5-5 and TRBJ2-7): DAGVTQSPTHLIKTRGQQVTLRCSPISGHKSVSWYQQVLGQGPQFIFQYYEKEERGRGNFPDRFSARQFPNYSSELNVNALLLGDSALYLCASSLVAGETYEQYFGPGTRLTVT.